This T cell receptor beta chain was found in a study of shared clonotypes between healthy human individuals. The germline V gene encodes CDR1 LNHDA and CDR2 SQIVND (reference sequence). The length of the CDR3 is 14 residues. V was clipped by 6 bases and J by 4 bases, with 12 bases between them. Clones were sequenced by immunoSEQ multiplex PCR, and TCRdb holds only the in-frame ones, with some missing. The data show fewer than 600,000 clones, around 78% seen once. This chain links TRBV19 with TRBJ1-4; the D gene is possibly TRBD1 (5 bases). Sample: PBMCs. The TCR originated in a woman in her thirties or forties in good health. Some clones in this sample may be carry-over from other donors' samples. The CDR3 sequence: CASRTTAGNEKLFF. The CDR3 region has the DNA TGTGCCAGTAGAACGACAGCGGGTAATGAAAAACTGTTTTTT.